These 9 T cell receptor beta chains came from one sample sequenced in a study of T cell responses to AZD1222 COVID-19 vaccine. Here immunoSEQ multiplex PCR was the method, and the copy in TCRdb shows in-frame clones only, minus some. The sample has under 200,000 clones, approximately 90% seen once. Specimen: peripheral blood, collected on day 0 of AZD1222 vaccination. Receptor source: an adult in good health.

The chain joins TRBV10-3 to TRBJ1-5; 9 nucleotides agree with TRBD1. Germline CDR1 is ENHRY and CDR2 is SYGVKD. With 0 bases clipped from V and 5 bases from J, the junction kept 11 bases outside the gene matches. The CDR3 is 18 amino acids. CDR3 protein: CAISESGQGGTSHQPQHF. Written as DNA, the CDR3 is TGTGCCATCAGTGAGTCGGGACAGGGAGGTACCTCCCATCAGCCCCAGCATTTT.

The V gene is TRBV2, the J gene TRBJ1-2, with D hard to call. Germline CDR1 and CDR2: SNHLY and FYNNEI. Trimming stripped 7 bases from V and 8 bases from J, with 11 bases between. The CDR3 consists of 11 residues. The CDR3 is CASTGFGGYTF. Written as DNA, the CDR3 is TGTGCCAGCACCGGTTTCGGGGGCTACACCTTC.

The chain carries TRBV11-3 and TRBJ2-7; 8 nucleotides agree with TRBD2. V was pared by 3 bases and J by 0 bases, with 4 bases of the junction left unmatched. Germline CDR1 and CDR2: SGHNT and YENEEA. The CDR3 spans 15 residues. The CDR3 coding sequence is TGTGCCAGCAGCTTCACTAGCGGCACCTCCTACGAGCAGTACTTC. Its protein product is CASSFTSGTSYEQYF.

The J gene is TRBJ1-5, the V gene TRBV28; no definite D call. This CDR3 spans 12 amino acids. From germline, CDR1 is MDHEN and CDR2 SYDVKM. V was cut by 7 bases and J by 2 bases, with 6 bases left in between. The CDR3 nucleotides are TGTGCCAGCACAGGTCGCAATCAGCCCCAGCATTTT. This sequence encodes CASTGRNQPQHF.

The chain joins TRBV2 to TRBJ2-3; D may match TRBD1 or TRBD2 (5 bases each). The CDR3 runs to 16 residues. V shed 3 bases and J shed 2 bases, with 15 bases lying between them. From germline, CDR1 is SNHLY and CDR2 FYNNEI. The CDR3 DNA reads as TGTGCCAGCAGTGAGTGGGGGTCAGGAAACACAGATACGCAGTATTTT. This translates into CASSEWGSGNTDTQYF.

This chain uses TRBV28 with TRBJ1-2; D uncertain. The CDR3 is made up of 12 amino acids. The V gene's germline CDR1 is MDHEN and CDR2 SYDVKM. Trimming took off 5 bases at V and 4 bases at J, with 8 bases between the two ends. CDR3 in DNA: TGTGCCAGCAGTCCCTCGGGCTATGGCTACACCTTC. Amino acid sequence: CASSPSGYGYTF.

The rearrangement links TRBV6-5 to TRBJ1-1; the match to TRBD1 covers 9 bases. Germline trimming cut 8 bases from V and 11 bases from J; bases unmatched to any gene: 15. This CDR3 is built from 14 residues. Germline V gene data show CDR1 as MNHEY and CDR2 as SVGAGI. CDR3 sequence (DNA): TGTGCCAGCGTCGGGTGGACAGGGGCTCGTTGGGCTTTCTTT. It encodes CASVGWTGARWAFF.

This chain joins TRBV7-2 and TRBJ1-2, with D hard to call. Trimming removed 0 bases from V and 3 bases from J, with 5 bases in between. This CDR3 comprises 13 residues. Per the germline V gene, CDR1 is SGHTA and CDR2 is FQGNSA. The DNA for the CDR3 is TGTGCCAGCAGCTTAGCGGAAGACTATGGCTACACCTTC. Protein sequence: CASSLAEDYGYTF.

The chain uses TRBV5-4 and TRBJ2-1; 10 positions agree with TRBD2. The CDR3 runs 15 residues. From germline, CDR1 is SGHNT and CDR2 YYREEE (reference sequence). Trimming took 4 bases from V and 0 from J; bases not matched to a gene: 1. CDR3 sequence (DNA): TGTGCCAGCAGCCGACTAGCGGGCTCCTACAATGAGCAGTTCTTC. As protein: CASSRLAGSYNEQFF.